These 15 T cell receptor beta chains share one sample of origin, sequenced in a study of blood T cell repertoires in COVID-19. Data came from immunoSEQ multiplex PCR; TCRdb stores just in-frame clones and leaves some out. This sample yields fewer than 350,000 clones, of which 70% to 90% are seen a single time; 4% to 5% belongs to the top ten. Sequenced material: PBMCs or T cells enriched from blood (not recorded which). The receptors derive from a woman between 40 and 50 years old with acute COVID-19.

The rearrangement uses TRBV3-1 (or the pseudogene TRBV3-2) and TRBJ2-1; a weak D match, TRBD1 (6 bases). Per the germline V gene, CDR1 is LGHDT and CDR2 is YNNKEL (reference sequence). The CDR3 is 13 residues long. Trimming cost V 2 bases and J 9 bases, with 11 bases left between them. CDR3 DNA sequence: TGTGCCAGCAGCCAAACAGGGTTCAGTGAGCAGTTCTTC. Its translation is CASSQTGFSEQFF.

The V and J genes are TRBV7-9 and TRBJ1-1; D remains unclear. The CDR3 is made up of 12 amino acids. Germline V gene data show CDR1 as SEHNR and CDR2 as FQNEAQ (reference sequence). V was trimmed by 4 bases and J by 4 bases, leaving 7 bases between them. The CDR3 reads CASSWETTEAFF. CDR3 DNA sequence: TGTGCCAGCAGCTGGGAGACCACTGAAGCTTTCTTT.

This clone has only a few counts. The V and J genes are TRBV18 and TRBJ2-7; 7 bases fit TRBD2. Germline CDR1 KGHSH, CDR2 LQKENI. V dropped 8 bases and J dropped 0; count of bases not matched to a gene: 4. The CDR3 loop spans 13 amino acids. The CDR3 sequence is CASAGVSSYEQYF. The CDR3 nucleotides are TGTGCCAGCGCGGGGGTGAGCTCCTACGAGCAGTACTTC.

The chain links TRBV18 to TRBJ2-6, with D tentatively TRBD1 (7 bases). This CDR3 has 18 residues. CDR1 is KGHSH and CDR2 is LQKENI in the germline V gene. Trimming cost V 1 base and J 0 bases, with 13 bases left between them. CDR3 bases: TGTGCCAGCTCACCACGAGGAGGGGGCCTCTCTGGGGCCAACGTCCTGACTTTC. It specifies CASSPRGGGLSGANVLTF.

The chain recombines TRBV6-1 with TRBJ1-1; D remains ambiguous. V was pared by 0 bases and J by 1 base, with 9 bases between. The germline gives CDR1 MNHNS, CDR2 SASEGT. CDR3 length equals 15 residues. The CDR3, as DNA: TGTGCCAGCAGTGAAGCTTCCTCGGGGAACACTGAAGCTTTCTTT. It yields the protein CASSEASSGNTEAFF.

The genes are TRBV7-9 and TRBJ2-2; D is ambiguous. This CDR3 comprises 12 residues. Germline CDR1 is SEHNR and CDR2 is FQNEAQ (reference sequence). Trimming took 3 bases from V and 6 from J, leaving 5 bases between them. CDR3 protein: CASSFPSGELFF. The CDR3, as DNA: TGTGCCAGCAGCTTCCCCTCCGGGGAGCTGTTTTTT.

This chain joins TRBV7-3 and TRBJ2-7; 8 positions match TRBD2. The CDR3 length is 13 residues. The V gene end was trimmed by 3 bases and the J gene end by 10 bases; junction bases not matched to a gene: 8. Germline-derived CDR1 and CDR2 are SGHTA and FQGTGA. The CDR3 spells CASSFDREGQQYF. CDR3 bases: TGTGCCAGCAGCTTTGATCGGGAGGGCCAACAGTACTTC.

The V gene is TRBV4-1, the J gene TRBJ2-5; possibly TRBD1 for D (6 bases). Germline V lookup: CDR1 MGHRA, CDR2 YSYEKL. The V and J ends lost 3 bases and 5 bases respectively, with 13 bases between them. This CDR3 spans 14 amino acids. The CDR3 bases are TGCGCCAGCAGCCAGGGCAGGGGAGTTGAGACCCAGTACTTC. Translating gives CASSQGRGVETQYF.

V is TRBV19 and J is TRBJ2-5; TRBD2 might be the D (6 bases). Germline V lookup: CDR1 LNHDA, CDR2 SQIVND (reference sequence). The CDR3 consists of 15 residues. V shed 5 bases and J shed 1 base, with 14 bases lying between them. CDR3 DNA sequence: TGTGCCAGTAGTCTCAGAAGGACTACCCAAGAGACCCAGTACTTC. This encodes CASSLRRTTQETQYF. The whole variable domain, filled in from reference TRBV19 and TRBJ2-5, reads DGGITQSPKYLFRKEGQNVTLSCEQNLNHDAMYWYRQDPGQGLRLIYYSQIVNDFQKGDIAEGYSVSREKKESFPLTVTSAQKNPTAFYLCASSLRRTTQETQYFGPGTRLLVL.

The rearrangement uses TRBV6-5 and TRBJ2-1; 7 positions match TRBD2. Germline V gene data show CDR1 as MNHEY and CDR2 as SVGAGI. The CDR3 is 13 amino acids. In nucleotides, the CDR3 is TGTGCTCCCTTAGCGGGTCCCTACAATGAGCAGTTCTTC. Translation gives CAPLAGPYNEQFF.

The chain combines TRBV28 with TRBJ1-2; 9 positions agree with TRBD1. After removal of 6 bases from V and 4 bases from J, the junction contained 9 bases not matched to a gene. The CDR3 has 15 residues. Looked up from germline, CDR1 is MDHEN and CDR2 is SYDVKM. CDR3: CASSGTGRGSYGYTF. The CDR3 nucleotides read TGTGCCAGCAGCGGGACAGGGAGGGGAAGCTATGGCTACACCTTC.

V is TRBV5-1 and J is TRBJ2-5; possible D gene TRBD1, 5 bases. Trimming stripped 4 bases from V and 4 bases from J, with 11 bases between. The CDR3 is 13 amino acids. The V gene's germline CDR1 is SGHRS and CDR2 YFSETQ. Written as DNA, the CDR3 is TGCGCCAGCAGCAACTCAGGGATAGAGACCCAGTACTTC. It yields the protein CASSNSGIETQYF.

For the CDR3, the DNA is TGTGCCAGCAGGTTGACAGGGAGTACCGGGGAGCTGTTTTTT. Protein sequence: CASRLTGSTGELFF. The chain uses TRBV27 and TRBJ2-2; 7 bases match TRBD1. V shed 6 bases, J shed 5 bases, and the junction held 6 bases outside the gene matches. The CDR3 runs to 14 residues. CDR1 and CDR2 (germline): MNHEY, SMNVEV (reference sequence).

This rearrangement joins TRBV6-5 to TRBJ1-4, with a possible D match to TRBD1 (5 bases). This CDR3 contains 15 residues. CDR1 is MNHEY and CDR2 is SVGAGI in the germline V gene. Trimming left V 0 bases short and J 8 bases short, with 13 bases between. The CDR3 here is CASSYSAGRREKLFF. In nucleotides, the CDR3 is TGTGCCAGCAGTTACTCTGCAGGGAGGAGGGAAAAACTGTTTTTT.

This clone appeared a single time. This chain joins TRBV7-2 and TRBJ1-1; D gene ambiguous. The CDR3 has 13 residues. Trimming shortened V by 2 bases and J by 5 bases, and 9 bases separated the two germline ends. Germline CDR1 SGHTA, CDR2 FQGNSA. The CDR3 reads CASSLYTRTEAFF. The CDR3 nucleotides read TGTGCCAGCAGCTTATACACTAGGACTGAAGCTTTCTTT. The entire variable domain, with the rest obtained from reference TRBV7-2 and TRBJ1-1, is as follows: GAGVSQSPSNKVTEKGKDVELRCDPISGHTALYWYRQSLGQGLEFLIYFQGNSAPDKSGLPSDRFSAERTGGSVSTLTIQRTQQEDSAVYLCASSLYTRTEAFFGQGTRLTVV.